A single sample gave rise to the 10 T cell receptor beta chains below, sequenced in a study of T cells in tumors and immune-related adverse events. Measured with immunoSEQ multiplex PCR; TCRdb has only the in-frame clones, and not every one. The sample includes tens of thousands of clones, around nine tenths of them seen just once. The sample was lymph node tissue, taken from a patient treated with anti-PD-1 therapy. Receptors originate from a female donor with metastatic renal cell carcinoma.

This chain connects TRBV11-2 to TRBJ1-1; D is possibly TRBD1 (6 bases). This CDR3 is built from 14 residues. Trimming removed 3 bases at V and 1 base at J, with 9 bases between. CDR1 SGHAT and CDR2 FQNNGV come from the germline V gene. CDR3 nucleotides: TGTGCCAGCAGCTTTACGACAGGGAACACTGAAGCTTTCTTT. Protein product: CASSFTTGNTEAFF.

CDR3 region: CASSLDGSLGDTQYF. CDR3 coding DNA: TGTGCCAGCAGCTTAGACGGGAGTTTGGGAGATACGCAGTATTTT. The chain couples TRBV7-2 to TRBJ2-3; D is possibly TRBD2 (6 bases). Trimming left V 1 base short and J 5 bases short, with 13 bases between. The CDR3 totals 15 residues. Germline V gene lookup returns CDR1 SGHTA and CDR2 FQGNSA.

The chain uses TRBV18 and TRBJ1-1, with 10 bases that match TRBD1. The CDR3 runs 15 residues. V shed 4 bases and J 4 bases; nucleotides not matched to a gene: 6. The germline CDR1 and CDR2 sequences are KGHSH and LQKENI. The CDR3 loop is CASSQGQGLVTEAFF. The DNA for the CDR3 is TGTGCCAGCTCACAGGGACAGGGGTTAGTCACTGAAGCTTTCTTT.

The V call is TRBV29-1, the J call TRBJ2-1; TRBD1 aligns across 9 bases. Unmatched junction bases numbered 7, after V lost 6 bases and J lost 4 bases. Germline V gene lookup returns CDR1 SQVTM and CDR2 ANQGSEA. The CDR3 has 14 residues. CDR3 in DNA: TGCAGCGTCAGTGGGACAGGGATTTACAATGAGCAGTTCTTC. Residues: CSVSGTGIYNEQFF.

This chain uses TRBV5-4 with TRBJ1-1; 9 bases map to TRBD1. Germline CDR1 SGHNT, CDR2 YYREEE (reference sequence). V lost 3 bases to trimming and J lost 4 bases; unmatched junction nucleotides: 10. The CDR3 totals 16 residues. This CDR3 is CASSSLQGTGFTEAFF. The CDR3 DNA follows: TGTGCCAGCAGCTCCTTGCAGGGGACAGGGTTCACTGAAGCTTTCTTT.

The CDR3 coding sequence is TGTGCCAGCAGCTTAGGGGACTGGATTAGGTCGGATACGCAGTATTTT. Translating it yields CASSLGDWIRSDTQYF. This sequence joins TRBV7-9 and TRBJ2-3, with a tentative D call TRBD2 (6 bases). Trimming pared 1 base from V and 6 bases from J, leaving 17 bases between. The CDR3 has 16 amino acids. From germline, CDR1 is SEHNR and CDR2 FQNEAQ (reference sequence).

The J gene is TRBJ2-7, the V gene TRBV2; no firm D call. The CDR3 contains 12 residues. V lost 0 bases to trimming and J lost 9 bases, with 9 bases between them. Germline CDR1 reads SNHLY; CDR2 reads FYNNEI. CDR3 DNA sequence: TGTGCCAGCAGTGAAGCGCTGTGGGGGCAGTACTTC. As protein: CASSEALWGQYF.

V is TRBV11-2 and J is TRBJ2-7; D might be TRBD2 (5 bases). The CDR3 contains 15 residues. Between the trimmed V and J ends, which lost 0 bases and 5 bases, there was a span of 14 bases. Per the germline V gene, CDR1 is SGHAT and CDR2 is FQNNGV. CDR3 DNA sequence: TGTGCCAGCAGCTTAGACGGGGTGGTCTGGGACGAGCAGTACTTC. This translates into CASSLDGVVWDEQYF. The entire variable domain, with the rest obtained from reference TRBV11-2 and TRBJ2-7, is as follows: EAGVAQSPRYKIIEKRQSVAFWCNPISGHATLYWYQQILGQGPKLLIQFQNNGVVDDSQLPKDRFSAERLKGVDSTLKIQPAKLEDSAVYLCASSLDGVVWDEQYFGPGTRLTVT.

This sequence joins TRBV6-5 and TRBJ1-1; no clear D gene. The CDR3 covers 14 residues. The V gene lost 3 bases and the J gene lost 0 bases, with 8 bases spanning the gap. Germline V gene lookup returns CDR1 MNHEY and CDR2 SVGAGI. The CDR3 coding sequence is TGTGCCAGCAGTTATCGACGGGTGAACACTGAAGCTTTCTTT. This encodes CASSYRRVNTEAFF.

V gene TRBV15 combines with J gene TRBJ1-4; possibly TRBD1 for D (5 bases). V was trimmed by 2 bases and J by 4 bases, leaving 11 bases between them. Germline V gives CDR1 LNHNV, CDR2 YYDKDF (reference sequence). This CDR3 is built from 15 residues. This CDR3 reads CATSRPTVLNEKLFF. For the CDR3, the DNA is TGTGCCACCAGCAGACCGACAGTACTTAATGAAAAACTGTTTTTT.